Each of the 29 T cell receptor beta chains below was sequenced from the same sample in a study of molecular identifiers for immune sequencing clone quantification. TCRdb analysed the PCR reads with MiXCR anew, one entry per CDR3 protein. The sample contains about 320,000 distinct CDR3 sequences, 24% of which appear only once. The sample consisted of naive CD8+ T cells from blood, with Jurkat cell RNA spiked in. Subset described: FACS-sorted CD8+CD4-CCR7+CD45RA+ naive T cells. These receptors were taken from a human donor in good health. Some libraries in this study had Jurkat cell RNA spiked in.

This clonotype was seen only a few times. The V and J genes are TRBV2 and TRBJ1-5, with D unclear. There are 14 residues in the CDR3. V lost 7 bases, J lost 0 bases, and 10 bases lay in between. CDR1 and CDR2 (germline): SNHLY, FYNNEI. DNA for the CDR3: TGTGCCAGCAAGGAAGCTTATAGCAATCAGCCCCAGCATTTT. This translates into CASKEAYSNQPQHF.

This chain links TRBV5-6 with TRBJ2-3; D remains ambiguous. This CDR3 comprises 15 residues. Trimming removed 5 bases at V and 2 bases at J, with 15 bases between. Looked up from germline, CDR1 is SGHDT and CDR2 is YYEEEE. CDR3 residues: CASRPTNENTDTQYF. DNA of the CDR3: TGTGCCAGCAGACCAACAAACGAGAACACAGATACGCAGTATTTT.

In this sample, this clonotype turned up many times. The J gene is TRBJ1-2, the V gene TRBV20-1; D uncertain. Per germline, CDR1 DFQATT and CDR2 SNEGSKA (reference sequence). The germline V and J ends were trimmed by 0 bases and 3 bases, with 8 bases remaining between them. There are 13 residues in the CDR3. CDR3 DNA sequence: TGCAGTGCTAGAGATTCCGGCCACTATGGCTACACCTTC. This codes for CSARDSGHYGYTF.

This clonotype was found many times. The chain has TRBV29-1 and TRBJ2-4; D unresolved. The length of the CDR3 is 14 residues. CDR1 is SQVTM, CDR2 ANQGSEA, per germline. Trimming took 0 bases from V and 0 from J, leaving 6 bases between them. The CDR3 reads CSVEDRLAKNIQYF. DNA for the CDR3: TGCAGCGTTGAAGACAGACTAGCCAAAAACATTCAGTACTTC. The full variable domain, in which reference TRBV29-1 and TRBJ2-4 provide the parts outside the CDR3, is SAVISQKPSRDICQRGTSLTIQCQVDSQVTMMFWYRQQPGQSLTLIATANQGSEATYESGFVIDKFPISRPNLTFSTLTVSNMSPEDSSIYLCSVEDRLAKNIQYFGAGTRLSVL.

There are a few counts of this clonotype. The rearrangement uses TRBV14 and TRBJ2-7; D is uncertain. Germline CDR1 reads SGHDN; CDR2 reads FVKESK. Trimming removed 3 bases at V and 6 bases at J, with 12 bases between. This CDR3 is built from 13 residues. Here the CDR3 DNA reads TGTGCCAGCAGCCATCGCAATGGTCGCGAGCAGTACTTC. Translated: CASSHRNGREQYF.

This clonotype has more than one count but fewer than ten. The chain combines TRBV12-5 with TRBJ2-2; D is unclear. Trimming left V 5 bases short and J 5 bases short, with 6 bases between. Germline-derived CDR1 and CDR2 are LGHNT and FRNRAP. CDR3 length equals 12 residues. The CDR3 is CASGLTTGELFF. Written as DNA, the CDR3 is TGTGCTAGTGGTCTGACGACCGGGGAGCTGTTTTTT.

This clonotype was detected ten times or more. The rearrangement links TRBV12-3 or TRBV12-4 to TRBJ2-7; D might be TRBD2 (5 bases). V was cut by 8 bases and J by 4 bases, with 9 bases left in between. The CDR3 is 11 residues long. CDR3 region: CASRGPYEQYF. The CDR3 DNA is TGTGCCAGCCGGGGTCCTTACGAGCAGTACTTC.

The table lists this clonotype with a few counts. This rearrangement joins TRBV11-2 to TRBJ1-1, with 7 nucleotides matching TRBD1. Germline CDR1 SGHAT, CDR2 FQNNGV. CDR3 size: 18 residues. V shed 0 bases and J 4 bases; nucleotides not matched to a gene: 14. The CDR3 is CASSLDLGMTGLGTEAFF. CDR3 coding DNA: TGTGCCAGCAGCTTAGATCTGGGGATGACAGGGTTAGGCACTGAAGCTTTCTTT. Based on the CDR3 plus reference TRBV11-2 and TRBJ1-1, the full variable domain is EAGVAQSPRYKIIEKRQSVAFWCNPISGHATLYWYQQILGQGPKLLIQFQNNGVVDDSQLPKDRFSAERLKGVDSTLKIQPAKLEDSAVYLCASSLDLGMTGLGTEAFFGQGTRLTVV.

As concerns this clonotype: A junction end diverges from the germline sequence, so it may reflect a read error. The chain is built from TRBV27 and TRBJ2-5, with D perhaps matching TRBD1 or TRBD2 (5 bases each). Germline V gene sequence: CDR1 MNHEY, CDR2 SMNVEV (reference sequence). The CDR3 extends over 13 amino acids. The CDR3 DNA sequence: TGTGCCGGCAGTTTTGGGGGCCAAGAGACCCAGTACTTC. This gives the protein CAGSFGGQETQYF.

This clonotype has more than one count but fewer than ten. The V gene is TRBV5-4, the J gene TRBJ1-1; 9 bases agree with TRBD1. This CDR3 is 15 amino acids long. Germline lookup yields CDR1 SGHNT and CDR2 YYREEE (reference sequence). J gave up 3 bases and V 4 bases, and 7 bases lay outside the gene matches. CDR3 sequence reads: CASSPSQGAHTEAFF. The DNA for the CDR3 is TGTGCCAGCAGCCCATCACAGGGGGCGCACACTGAAGCTTTCTTT.

This rearrangement joins TRBV7-9 to TRBJ1-2, with TRBD1 identical over 8 bases. The CDR3 is 14 residues long. The V and J ends lost 5 bases and 5 bases, in that order; junction bases with no gene match: 7. CDR1 and CDR2 (germline): SEHNR, FQNEAQ (reference sequence). The CDR3 region is CASSPGGALYGYTF. The CDR3 region has the DNA TGTGCCAGCAGCCCAGGGGGCGCCTTGTATGGCTACACCTTC.

This clonotype was seen ten or more times. The DNA for the CDR3 is TGTGCCAGCAGTTACGGACAGGGGGGAGGCGAGCAGTACTTC. Encoded protein: CASSYGQGGGEQYF. The chain is built from TRBV6-5 and TRBJ2-7; TRBD1 agrees at 10 bases. The CDR3 spans 14 residues. The germline CDR1 and CDR2 sequences are MNHEY and SVGAGI. The trim removed 2 bases at V and 6 bases at J, leaving 4 bases unmatched.

The V and J genes are TRBV5-5 and TRBJ2-7; D not resolved. The germline V and J ends were trimmed by 4 bases and 3 bases, with 14 bases remaining between them. CDR1 and CDR2 from the germline V gene are SGHKS and YYEKEE (reference sequence). This CDR3 is built from 14 residues. Here the CDR3 reads CASSPQNTFYEQYF. The CDR3 coding sequence is TGTGCCAGCAGCCCGCAAAATACGTTCTACGAGCAGTACTTC.

Comment on this clonotype: This may come from a read error, since a much larger clone is one base off. The CDR3 DNA reads TGTGCCAGCAGTTTCTCCCCCCCCACTGCAGCTTTCTTT. Protein product: CASSFSPPTAAFF. The V call is TRBV28, the J call TRBJ1-1; D is unclear. Germline V lookup: CDR1 MDHEN, CDR2 SYDVKM. The CDR3 consists of 13 residues.

As to this clonotype: It may be a read error: a sequence one base away is much more abundant. CDR3 coding DNA: TGCGCCAGCAGCGGGGCAGGGCTGACCTACGAGCAGTACTTC. It translates to CASSGAGLTYEQYF. This chain links TRBV5-1 with TRBJ2-7; TRBD1 is a possible D gene (5 bases). Germline lookup yields CDR1 SGHRS and CDR2 YFSETQ. The CDR3 is made up of 14 amino acids. V was shortened by 4 bases and J by 2 bases, with 13 bases between the two germline ends.

This clonotype showed up many times. The V and J genes are TRBV7-9 and TRBJ2-3, with 8 positions matching TRBD2. CDR3 length: 22 amino acids. Looked up from germline, CDR1 is SEHNR and CDR2 is FQNEAQ (reference sequence). V was pared by 5 bases and J by 0 bases, with 25 bases of the junction left unmatched. CDR3 sequence (DNA): TGTGCCAGCAGCCCTAGGGGACTAGTACCGACGGCGACCCGTGCTAGCACAGATACGCAGTATTTT. This encodes CASSPRGLVPTATRASTDTQYF.

This clonotype was observed a few times. One base away lies a much larger clone, so this may be a sequencing read error. The rearrangement links TRBV20-1 to TRBJ2-3, with 7 bases lining up with TRBD2. J lost 4 bases, V lost 5 bases, and 3 bases had no gene match. This CDR3 is built from 12 residues. CDR1 is DFQATT, CDR2 SNEGSKA, per germline (reference sequence). In DNA form, the CDR3 reads TGCAGTGCTCTCCGGGGGGCAGATACGCAGTATTTT. Translated, it gives CSALRGADTQYF.

The gene calls are TRBV19 and TRBJ1-5; D ambiguous. Germline V lookup: CDR1 LNHDA, CDR2 SQIVND (reference sequence). Trimming took off 1 base at V and 1 base at J, with 14 bases between the two ends. The CDR3 extends over 17 amino acids. Here the CDR3 reads CASSIGGNVNSNQPQHF. CDR3 bases: TGTGCCAGTAGTATAGGGGGTAATGTGAACAGCAATCAGCCCCAGCATTTT.

J is TRBJ2-7 and V is TRBV6-5; 11 bases agree with TRBD2. The CDR3 has 16 amino acids. Germline CDR1 is MNHEY and CDR2 is SVGAGI. Germline trimming cut 5 bases from V and 2 bases from J; bases unmatched to any gene: 8. The CDR3 spells CASSGEGLAEPYEQYF. The CDR3 nucleotides are TGTGCCAGCAGTGGGGAGGGACTAGCGGAGCCCTACGAGCAGTACTTC.

This clonotype was seen many times. The chain is built from TRBV27 and TRBJ1-5; D perhaps matches TRBD1 (5 bases). Trimming removed 5 bases from V and 6 bases from J, with 11 bases in between. CDR1 and CDR2 (germline): MNHEY, SMNVEV (reference sequence). The CDR3 sequence is 13 residues long. CDR3 protein: CASSPSTGQPQHF. CDR3 coding DNA: TGTGCCAGCAGTCCGTCAACAGGTCAGCCCCAGCATTTT.

The V gene is TRBV4-3, the J gene TRBJ2-7; D could derive from TRBD1 or TRBD2 (5 bases each). The CDR3 is 15 amino acids. CDR1 and CDR2 (germline): LGHNA, YSLEER. V was pared by 4 bases and J by 2 bases, with 15 bases between. CDR3 nucleotide sequence: TGCGCCAGCAGCCCGGGGTTCGGGGCAGCCTACGAGCAGTACTTC. It yields the protein CASSPGFGAAYEQYF.

This clonotype was counted many times. The chain is built from TRBV3-1 and TRBJ2-3; D unresolved. Looked up from germline, CDR1 is LGHDT and CDR2 is YNNKEL (reference sequence). V shed 0 bases and J shed 10 bases, with 14 bases lying between them. CDR3 length: 14 amino acids. The CDR3 nucleotides are TGTGCCAGCAGCCAAGAATGGCAGGCAGTTGCGCAGTATTTT. It yields the protein CASSQEWQAVAQYF.

The genes are TRBV20-1 and TRBJ2-5, with D tentatively TRBD2 (6 bases). Germline CDR1 is DFQATT and CDR2 is SNEGSKA (reference sequence). This CDR3 spans 17 amino acids. Trimming took 0 bases from V and 5 from J, leaving 22 bases between them. The CDR3 here is CSARDLPLRDPTETQYF. The CDR3 coding sequence is TGCAGTGCTAGAGATCTGCCGTTGCGGGATCCAACGGAGACCCAGTACTTC.

This clonotype was seen only a few times. The J gene is TRBJ2-7, the V gene TRBV11-2; D is ambiguous. The germline gives CDR1 SGHAT, CDR2 FQNNGV. The CDR3 has 12 amino acids. Trimming shortened V by 6 bases and J by 1 base, and 7 bases separated the two germline ends. The DNA for the CDR3 is TGTGCCAGCAGTACAGTTTCCTACGAGCAGTACTTC. It specifies CASSTVSYEQYF.

The V and J genes are TRBV12-3 or TRBV12-4 and TRBJ2-3; tentative D call: TRBD1 (5 bases). Trimming shortened V by 6 bases and J by 0 bases, and 13 bases separated the two germline ends. The CDR3 is made up of 15 amino acids. The CDR3 coding sequence is TGTGCCAGCAGAACGACAGAAACTAGCACAGATACGCAGTATTTT. This codes for CASRTTETSTDTQYF.

This clonotype was counted many times. The rearrangement uses TRBV4-1 and TRBJ2-3, with no clear D. The germline V and J ends were trimmed by 3 bases and 12 bases, with 13 bases remaining between them. Germline V CDR1 and CDR2: MGHRA, YSYEKL. This CDR3 has 12 residues. The CDR3 DNA is TGCGCCAGCAGCCACATGACCCCCGTCCAGTATTTT. Its translation: CASSHMTPVQYF.

This clonotype was observed at least ten times. The CDR3 loop reads CASSQGAGRSYEQYF. The CDR3 nucleotides read TGCGCCAGCAGCCAAGGGGCAGGGCGCTCCTACGAGCAGTACTTC. This rearrangement joins TRBV4-3 to TRBJ2-7; tentatively, D is TRBD1 (5 bases). Germline V gene lookup returns CDR1 LGHNA and CDR2 YSLEER. V lost 1 base and J lost 0, with 10 bases in between. The CDR3 is 15 amino acids.

In regard to this clonotype: Mismatch with germline at one junction end may stem from a read error. V usage is TRBV6-5 and J usage is TRBJ2-7; D possibly uses TRBD1 or TRBD2 (5 bases each). From germline, CDR1 is MNHEY and CDR2 SVGAGI. CDR3 length: 16 residues. CDR3 sequence (DNA): TGTGCCAGCGGTTACTCGATAGGTCAAACGGGGCACGAGCAGTACTTC. Its translation is CASGYSIGQTGHEQYF.

This chain links TRBV27 with TRBJ2-3; no clear D gene. The CDR3 length is 14 residues. The V end was cut by 11 bases, the J end by 1 base, with 16 bases between. The germline gives CDR1 MNHEY, CDR2 SMNVEV (reference sequence). As DNA, the CDR3 is TGTGCCCGCATGGACGACCCTGGCACAGATACGCAGTATTTT. Protein: CARMDDPGTDTQYF.